This T cell receptor beta chain came from a study of blood T cell repertoires in COVID-19. Study information: Whether acute or convalescent, the COVID-19 samples came from the United States, Italy and Spain. T cells, B-cell-depleted T cells, or PBMCs provided the cDNA or gDNA that served as material.

Per the study methods: Estimation of nucleated cell counts relied on the amplification of reference gene primers. Data came from immunoSEQ multiplex PCR; TCRdb stores just in-frame clones and leaves some out. Clone size and V and J calls were adopted from that table, with D and trimming inferred from the DNA. The sample carries approximately 120,000 clones, approximately 80% recorded once. V was clipped by 0 bases and J by 4 bases, with 12 bases between them. The germline V gene encodes CDR1 MNHNS and CDR2 SASEGT. The CDR3 is 15 amino acids. This chain links TRBV6-1 with TRBJ1-2; a possible D gene is TRBD1 (6 bases). The receptor was derived from a woman aged 45-65 years with acute or convalescent COVID-19. The sequenced sample was peripheral blood. The DNA for the CDR3 is TGTGCCAGCAGTGAAGCGCTTGGGGGCGGCTATGGCTACACCTTC. Its protein is CASSEALGGGYGYTF.